Shown below are 26 T cell receptor beta chains from a single sample sequenced in a study of T cells in Graves' hyperthyroidism and ophthalmopathy. TCR beta CDR3 regions were amplified from RNA transcripts. Researchers ran a first-round RT-PCR on the TCR CDR3 using the HTBI primer set. TCRdb re-called the multiplex PCR reads through MiXCR, storing one row per CDR3 protein. Among 92,000 or so distinct CDR3 sequences listed, roughly 49% were seen once. The sample taken for sequencing was blood. These receptors all stem from a woman aged 40 to 50 with Graves' hyperthyroidism.

This clonotype appeared a few times. One end of the junction does not line up with germline, which may come from a read error. The gene calls are TRBV7-8 and TRBJ2-2; 14 bases map to TRBD2. The CDR3 is made up of 17 amino acids. Germline assignment: CDR1 SGHVS and CDR2 FQNEAQ. The chain's CDR3 is CASSPRTSGGNTGELFF. The CDR3 coding sequence is TGTGCCAGCAGCCCGCGGACTAGCGGGGGGAACACTGGGGAGCTGTTTTTT. The full variable domain, rest sourced from reference TRBV7-8 and TRBJ2-2, is GAGVSQSPRYKVAKRGQDVALRCDPISGHVSLFWYQQALGQGPEFLTYFQNEAQLDKSGLPSDRFFAERPEGSVSTLKIQRTQQEDSAVYLCASSPRTSGGNTGELFFGEGSRLTVL.

This clonotype has a single count. J is TRBJ2-5 and V is TRBV7-8; 9 positions agree with TRBD2. This CDR3 spans 14 amino acids. The trim removed 2 bases at V and 3 bases at J, leaving 1 base unmatched. Germline V CDR1 and CDR2: SGHVS, FQNEAQ. For the CDR3, the DNA is TGTGCCAGCAGCTTACTAGCGGGGAAAGAGACCCAGTACTTC. It encodes CASSLLAGKETQYF.

This clonotype was seen many times. J is TRBJ2-5 and V is TRBV9; D may be TRBD1 (5 bases). V was shortened by 4 bases and J by 3 bases, with 10 bases between the two germline ends. Germline CDR1 and CDR2: SGDLS and YYNGEE. This CDR3 spans 13 amino acids. As DNA, the CDR3 is TGTGCCAGCAGCCATGGACAAGAAGAGACCCAGTACTTC. Amino acids: CASSHGQEETQYF.

The chain is built from TRBV7-3 and TRBJ2-5; no clear D. Germline V lookup: CDR1 SGHTA, CDR2 FQGTGA. CDR3 size: 14 residues. Trimming left V 5 bases short and J 10 bases short, with 20 bases between. The CDR3 is CASSVVAGKGDQYF. CDR3 nucleotide sequence: TGTGCCAGCAGCGTGGTGGCTGGGAAGGGTGACCAGTACTTC.

The chain couples TRBV15 to TRBJ2-7, with D perhaps being TRBD1 or TRBD2 (6 bases each). CDR1 is LNHNV and CDR2 is YYDKDF in the germline V gene (reference sequence). This CDR3 is 14 amino acids long. Between the trimmed V and J ends, which lost 5 bases and 4 bases, there was a span of 15 bases. The CDR3 DNA follows: TGTGCCACCAGCCCTCACGGGGGCGCATACGAGCAGTACTTC. Translated: CATSPHGGAYEQYF. The full variable domain, completed using reference TRBV15 and TRBJ2-7, is DAMVIQNPRYQVTQFGKPVTLSCSQTLNHNVMYWYQQKSSQAPKLLFHYYDKDFNNEADTPDNFQSRRPNTSFCFLDIRSPGLGDTAMYLCATSPHGGAYEQYFGPGTRLTVT.

The chain combines TRBV10-3 with TRBJ1-3; 9 positions match TRBD1. The ends lost 3 bases at V and 8 bases at J; junction bases unmatched: 5. From germline, CDR1 is ENHRY and CDR2 SYGVKD. There are 14 residues in the CDR3. The CDR3, as DNA: TGTGCCATCAGTGATAGCGGGGACAGGGACACCATATATTTT. It specifies CAISDSGDRDTIYF.

As regards this clonotype: The germline gene is not matched at one end of the junction; a read error may be the cause. The chain recombines TRBV7-2 with TRBJ2-3; D gene ambiguous. Looked up from germline, CDR1 is SGHTA and CDR2 is FQGNSA. The CDR3 runs 9 residues. The CDR3 DNA reads as TGTGCCAGCAGCTCAGGTAGGGTTTTT. As protein: CASSSGRVF.

The rearrangement links TRBV20-1 to TRBJ2-7; 8 bases are a match to TRBD2. CDR1 is DFQATT, CDR2 SNEGSKA, per germline (reference sequence). Trimming cost V 3 bases and J 5 bases; bases outside gene matches: 9. The CDR3 is 14 residues long. The CDR3 reads CSASVAGGRHEQYF. CDR3 bases: TGCAGTGCTAGTGTGGCGGGAGGTAGGCACGAGCAGTACTTC.

V usage is TRBV24-1 and J usage is TRBJ2-5; TRBD2 agrees at 12 bases. The CDR3 totals 17 residues. The V gene end was trimmed by 7 bases and the J gene end by 2 bases; junction bases not matched to a gene: 10. Germline V gene lookup returns CDR1 KGHDR and CDR2 SFDVKD. CDR3 sequence: CATRGLAGPWGQETQYF. The CDR3 nucleotides are TGTGCCACCAGAGGACTAGCGGGACCTTGGGGACAAGAGACCCAGTACTTC.

The chain carries TRBV29-1 and TRBJ2-2; 8 bases map to TRBD2. The CDR3 has 11 residues. With V trimmed by 6 bases and J by 7 bases, 1 base remained unmatched. Germline V gene sequence: CDR1 SQVTM, CDR2 ANQGSEA. The CDR3 sequence is CSVGTSGELFF. CDR3 sequence (DNA): TGCAGCGTCGGGACTAGCGGGGAGCTGTTTTTT.

At least ten counts were recorded for this clonotype. This chain connects TRBV28 to TRBJ2-7; possible D gene TRBD1, 6 bases. Germline CDR1 is MDHEN and CDR2 is SYDVKM. The V end was cut by 7 bases, the J end by 2 bases, with 9 bases between. This CDR3 is built from 12 residues. The CDR3 bases are TGTGCCAGCACCAGGACAGCCTACGAGCAGTACTTC. Its protein is CASTRTAYEQYF.

The chain has TRBV4-2 and TRBJ2-7, with 11 bases matching TRBD2. With 3 bases clipped from V and 4 bases from J, the junction kept 5 bases outside the gene matches. Germline V gene data show CDR1 as LGHNA and CDR2 as YNFKEQ. The CDR3 runs to 15 residues. The CDR3 spells CASSHLAGGKYEQYF. The CDR3 bases are TGTGCCAGCAGCCACTTAGCGGGAGGGAAATACGAGCAGTACTTC.

This chain connects TRBV2 to TRBJ1-4; maybe TRBD1 (5 bases). The V end was cut by 8 bases, the J end by 7 bases, with 17 bases between. Germline CDR1 reads SNHLY; CDR2 reads FYNNEI. This CDR3 is 14 amino acids long. Written as DNA, the CDR3 is TGTGCCAGCTTGAGCGAGGGGAGGGGTGAAAAACTGTTTTTT. It is translated as CASLSEGRGEKLFF.

This clonotype showed up many times. The chain couples TRBV5-1 to TRBJ1-4; 7 nucleotides align to TRBD1. Germline V gene sequence: CDR1 SGHRS, CDR2 YFSETQ. This CDR3 region has 15 residues. The junction had 11 bases not matched to a gene; V was cut back by 4 bases and J by 8 bases. The CDR3 spells CASSREGAQYEKLFF. In DNA form, the CDR3 reads TGCGCCAGCAGCAGAGAGGGGGCGCAGTACGAAAAACTGTTTTTT.

The V and J genes are TRBV24-1 and TRBJ2-5; the D gene is possibly TRBD2 (6 bases). V dropped 5 bases and J dropped 8 bases, with 20 bases sitting between them. The CDR3 has 15 amino acids. CDR1 KGHDR and CDR2 SFDVKD come from the germline V gene. CDR3 sequence reads: CATSARGLSWVTQYF. For the CDR3, the DNA is TGTGCCACCAGTGCTAGGGGACTTAGTTGGGTAACCCAGTACTTC.

The chain has TRBV10-3 and TRBJ2-5; D is perhaps TRBD2 (6 bases). The CDR3 runs 11 residues. Trimming removed 6 bases from V and 6 bases from J, with 8 bases in between. The germline CDR1 and CDR2 sequences are ENHRY and SYGVKD. The CDR3 reads CAIRGGKTQYF. In DNA form, the CDR3 reads TGTGCCATCAGGGGCGGGAAGACCCAGTACTTC.

The chain has TRBV29-1 and TRBJ2-2, with D perhaps matching TRBD2 (6 bases). V gave up 5 bases and J gave up 6 bases, with 13 bases separating them. From germline, CDR1 is SQVTM and CDR2 ANQGSEA. The CDR3 contains 13 residues. The CDR3 bases are TGCAGCGTTATCTATCCGGGGGCCGGGGAGCTGTTTTTT. Translation: CSVIYPGAGELFF.

This clonotype has at least ten counts. This chain joins TRBV9 and TRBJ2-7; D is perhaps TRBD2 (6 bases). V lost 3 bases to trimming and J lost 2 bases, with 18 bases between them. The germline CDR1 and CDR2 sequences are SGDLS and YYNGEE. CDR3 size: 16 residues. The CDR3 DNA reads TGTGCCAGCAGCGCCCATTGGGGGGACTGGACCTACGAGCAGTACTTC. Its protein is CASSAHWGDWTYEQYF.

The J gene is TRBJ1-2, the V gene TRBV2; D is possibly TRBD1 (6 bases). The CDR3 sequence is 11 residues long. Germline values: CDR1 SNHLY, CDR2 FYNNEI. V shed 7 bases and J shed 7 bases, with 10 bases lying between them. The CDR3 is CASNLGGGYTF. The CDR3 region has the DNA TGTGCCAGCAATCTAGGGGGTGGCTACACCTTC.

In the case of this clonotype: The CDR3 carries no conserved terminal phenylalanine or tryptophan, so it likely arises from a read error. No DNA is shown, since the ends of the CDR3 on it are uncertain; the CDR3 is the one TCRdb lists. The V and J genes are TRBV7-8 and TRBJ2-5; the D call in the table, TRBD1, was not verified against the DNA. The CDR3 is 10 residues long, ends included. In germline, CDR1 is SGHVS, CDR2 FQNEAQ. CDR3 sequence: CASSLRDPGQ.

The chain combines TRBV29-1 with TRBJ1-2; 11 bases align to TRBD1. The J segment lost 4 bases and the V segment lost 4 bases, leaving 2 bases of the junction unmatched. CDR1 and CDR2 from the germline V gene are SQVTM and ANQGSEA. This CDR3 is built from 13 residues. For the CDR3, the DNA is TGCAGCGTTGCCGGGACAGGGGGCTATGGCTACACCTTC. Protein: CSVAGTGGYGYTF.

In regard to this clonotype: The DNA is left out, because the CDR3 cannot be placed on it with certainty; the CDR3 is given as TCRdb lists it. CDR3 amino acids: CASSVWTGFGAGELFF. The chain uses TRBV9 and TRBJ2-2; the table's D call, TRBD1, has no DNA check behind it. Germline V CDR1 and CDR2: SGDLS, YYNGEE. The length of the CDR3 is 16 amino acids, counting both ends.

As for this clonotype: With a much larger clone just one base away, this may be a read error. The J gene is TRBJ2-7, the V gene TRBV6-6; D is possibly TRBD2 (5 bases). The CDR3 totals 14 residues. V dropped 6 bases and J dropped 2 bases, with 14 bases sitting between them. Germline V CDR1 and CDR2: MNHNY, SVGAGI (reference sequence). CDR3 loop: CASRGLLVTYEQYF. CDR3 DNA: TGTGCCAGCAGAGGACTCCTCGTAACCTACGAGCAGTACTTC.

This clonotype was found a few times. This chain links TRBV5-1 with TRBJ1-5; 8 bases are a match to TRBD1. Germline lookup yields CDR1 SGHRS and CDR2 YFSETQ. This CDR3 region has 15 residues. Trimming at V came to 4 bases and at J to 7 bases, leaving 10 bases not matched to a gene. The CDR3 DNA reads as TGCGCCAGCAGCCGACCCGACAGGGGAGGGCAGCCCCAGCATTTT. It codes for CASSRPDRGGQPQHF. Full variable domain (missing parts from reference TRBV5-1 and TRBJ1-5): KAGVTQTPRYLIKTRGQQVTLSCSPISGHRSVSWYQQTPGQGLQFLFEYFSETQRNKGNFPGRFSGRQFSNSRSEMNVSTLELGDSALYLCASSRPDRGGQPQHFGDGTRLSIL.

The table lists this clonotype with many counts. J is TRBJ1-5 and V is TRBV20-1, with 8 nucleotides matching TRBD1. CDR1 is DFQATT and CDR2 is SNEGSKA in the germline V gene (reference sequence). This CDR3 comprises 14 residues. With V trimmed by 6 bases and J by 3 bases, 7 bases remained unmatched. The CDR3 DNA reads as TGCAGTGCGAGGGACAGGACCATCAATCAGCCCCAGCATTTT. The encoded protein is CSARDRTINQPQHF.

About this clonotype: A much larger clone differs by one base, so this may be a read error. The chain employs TRBV11-2 and TRBJ1-1, with unresolved D. Germline values: CDR1 SGHAT, CDR2 FQNNGV. The CDR3 extends over 13 amino acids. The CDR3 DNA reads as TGCGCCAGCAGCCAAGATGGGTACACTGAAGCTTTCTTT. Translated: CASSQDGYTEAFF.